These T cell receptor beta chains were read from a single sample in a study of blood T cell repertoires in COVID-19. Libraries were prepared by immunoSEQ multiplex PCR; TCRdb keeps only in-frame clonotypes and omits some of them. Of 150,000 to 200,000 clones in the sample, roughly 89% were seen once. What was sequenced was peripheral blood. Receptor source: a man in his late teens or twenties with active or convalescent COVID-19. Each CDR3 is given with its conserved first and last residue. D genes are given only for firm matches. Expanded clones get a size class; other rows say once, few or many, or leave the size out.

CASSPGGQGIYGYTF TGTGCCAGCAGCCCCGGGGGACAGGGGATATATGGCTACACCTTC TRBJ1-2 NA 15 TRBD1 TRBV14
CASAGTRSSYEQYF TGTGCCAGCGCCGGGACACGTAGCTCCTACGAGCAGTACTTC TRBJ2-7 NA 14 NA TRBV7-9
CAISRGSGQGNTEAFF TGTGCCATCAGTCGAGGCTCTGGTCAGGGGAACACTGAAGCTTTCTTT TRBJ1-1 NA 16 NA TRBV10-3
CASSYQVLNEKLFF TGTGCCAGTAGTTACCAGGTCTTAAATGAAAAACTGTTTTTT TRBJ1-4 NA 14 NA TRBV19
CASSWNAGGGYTF TGTGCCAGCAGTTGGAACGCGGGAGGTGGCTACACCTTC TRBJ1-2 NA 13 NA TRBV27
CASSRDRGHSPLHF TGTGCCAGCTCCCGGGACAGGGGCCATTCACCCCTCCACTTT TRBJ1-6 NA 14 TRBD1 TRBV18
CASSLSLTGVGDTEAFF TGCGCCAGCAGCTTGTCCCTGACAGGGGTTGGGGACACTGAAGCTTTCTTT TRBJ1-1 NA 17 TRBD1 TRBV5-1
CASSSPFSPGTQAYEQYF TGTGCCAGCAGCTCCCCTTTTTCTCCCGGGACTCAAGCCTACGAGCAGTACTTC TRBJ2-7 NA 18 NA TRBV11-3
CASSPSGEFTYGYTF TGTGCCAGCAGCCCCTCGGGGGAGTTTACCTATGGCTACACCTTC TRBJ1-2 NA 15 NA TRBV7-6
CASSSLTGEETQYF TGTGCCAGCAGCTCGCTGACAGGGGAAGAGACCCAGTACTTC TRBJ2-5 NA 14 TRBD1 TRBV5-5
CASSSGTDMNTEAFF TGTGCCAGCAGTTCCGGGACAGACATGAACACTGAAGCTTTCTTT TRBJ1-1 NA 15 TRBD1 TRBV27
CASSEPRVGNTGELFF TGTGCCAGCAGTGAACCCCGGGTAGGGAACACCGGGGAGCTGTTTTTT TRBJ2-2 few 16 NA TRBV25-1
CASSPRGTGGSYEQYF TGTGCCAGCAGCCCTCGGGGGACAGGCGGTTCCTACGAGCAGTACTTC TRBJ2-7 NA 16 TRBD1 TRBV9
CASSLMAGGSGYTF TGTGCCAGCAGCTTAATGGCAGGCGGGAGTGGCTACACCTTC TRBJ1-2 NA 14 NA TRBV7-2
CASSFTYTGNQGYTF TGCGCCAGCAGCTTTACTTATACAGGGAATCAGGGCTACACCTTC TRBJ1-2 NA 15 NA TRBV5-1
CASSGQPKNIQYF TGTGCCAGCAGTGGACAGCCAAAAAACATTCAGTACTTC TRBJ2-4 NA 13 NA TRBV2
CASSWGLAGDSYEQYF TGTGCCAGCAGCTGGGGACTAGCGGGAGACTCCTACGAGCAGTACTTC TRBJ2-7 NA 16 TRBD2 TRBV7-2
CATSEGTGAGQETQYF TGTGCCACCAGTGAGGGGACAGGGGCGGGTCAGGAGACCCAGTACTTC TRBJ2-5 NA 16 TRBD1 TRBV24-1
CASSVGPPQDVYGYTF TGCGCCAGCAGCGTAGGTCCCCCACAGGACGTCTATGGCTACACCTTC TRBJ1-2 once 16 NA TRBV5-1
CASSAGQGFETQYF TGTGCCAGCAGCGCCGGACAGGGGTTTGAGACCCAGTACTTC TRBJ2-5 NA 14 TRBD1 TRBV9
CASSGTGGESDTEAFF TGTGCCAGCAGTGGGACAGGGGGCGAATCGGACACTGAAGCTTTCTTT TRBJ1-1 NA 16 TRBD1 TRBV6-1
CASSVEFSNTGELFF TGTGCCAGCAGTGTAGAGTTTTCGAACACCGGGGAGCTGTTTTTT TRBJ2-2 NA 15 NA TRBV2
CASSYAGGGGAFF TGTGCCAGCAGTTACGCAGGGGGCGGCGGAGCTTTCTTT TRBJ1-1 NA 13 TRBD1 TRBV6-2/TRBV6-3
CASSTRLAGVGNEQFF TGTGCCAGCAGCACCCGACTAGCGGGAGTAGGCAATGAGCAGTTCTTC TRBJ2-1 NA 16 TRBD2 TRBV27
CASSRIAASGANVLTF TGTGCCAGCAGCCGTATAGCAGCCTCTGGGGCCAACGTCCTGACTTTC TRBJ2-6 NA 16 NA TRBV11-2
CASSLMPGTGVGRAQYF TGTGCCAGCAGCTTAATGCCCGGGACAGGGGTGGGGAGAGCCCAGTACTTC TRBJ2-5 NA 17 TRBD1 TRBV7-6
CATGGQGGSPLHF TGTGCCACCGGAGGGCAGGGCGGCTCACCCCTCCACTTT TRBJ1-6 NA 13 NA TRBV10-3
CASGEGLTPSTDTQYF TGTGCCAGCGGCGAGGGACTCACTCCTAGCACAGATACGCAGTATTTT TRBJ2-3 NA 16 NA TRBV2
CASSPLAGDITGELFF TGTGCCAGCAGCCCCCTGGCAGGGGATATAACCGGGGAGCTGTTTTTT TRBJ2-2 NA 16 NA TRBV6-6